This TCR beta chain derives from a study of beta chain features in type 1 diabetes. CDR3 length equals 15 residues. The germline CDR1 and CDR2 sequences are SGHVS and FQNEAQ. The V gene lost 2 bases and the J gene lost 3 bases, with 10 bases spanning the gap. This clone has a handful of counts. Its antigen remains unidentified. Via the markers CD45RO/CCR7/CD25/CD127/CD95/CD27, stem cell-like memory, regulatory, central memory and naive CD4+ cells were sorted. Study-level points and caveats: The naive, central memory and Treg TCRB repertoires of patients appeared to be more similar to one another than those of healthy donors.

Expressed TCRB transcripts were sequenced after all isolated RNA was converted to cDNA. Regulatory, naive and central memory T cell samples averaged roughly 3.8 million reads. TCRdb's table, derived via immunoSEQ multiplex PCR, lists solely in-frame clones and lacks some. Here the sample spans hundreds of thousands of clones, roughly 10% being singletons. Material: naive CD4+ T cells from blood. This TCR was recovered from a woman aged 18-29 years in good health. The rearrangement uses TRBV7-8 and TRBJ2-2; D is unresolved. CDR3 bases: TGTGCCAGCAGCTTACAACGGCTGCACACCGGGGAGCTGTTTTTT. This codes for CASSLQRLHTGELFF.